The 13 T cell receptor beta chains reported below all come from one sample, sequenced in a study of monozygotic twins with inflammatory bowel disease. TCRdb re-called the 5' RACE reads, yielding one record per CDR3 amino acid sequence without DNA. The sample's table shows approximately 380,000 distinct CDR3 sequences. Sample: blood. The receptors shown here come from a human donor with ulcerative colitis or Crohn's disease, or a healthy co-twin of an affected twin (not recorded which).

V is TRBV6-5 and J is TRBJ2-3; the TCRdb D gene call, TRBD2, has no DNA to confirm it. The CDR3 spans 14 residues. Looked up from germline, CDR1 is MNHEY and CDR2 is SVGAGI. The CDR3 loop reads CASSSLLRADTQYF.

The chain uses TRBV7-7 and TRBJ2-1. The germline V gene has CDR1 SSHAT and CDR2 FNYEAQ (reference sequence). This CDR3 contains 13 residues. Here the CDR3 reads CASSPSGGNEQFF.

The chain uses TRBV4-3 and TRBJ1-1; TCRdb outputs TRBD1, but without DNA this stays unchecked. This CDR3 region has 15 residues. Germline CDR1 reads LGHNA; CDR2 reads YSLEER. The CDR3 sequence: CASSQANRGGTEAFF.

The chain recombines TRBV7-9 with TRBJ2-3; TCRdb lists TRBD1, though no DNA is available to test this call. CDR1 and CDR2 from the germline V gene are SEHNR and FQNEAQ (reference sequence). This CDR3 region has 14 residues. The chain's CDR3 is CAQPKGAAEDTQYF. Supplemented by reference TRBV7-9 and TRBJ2-3, the full variable domain reads DTGVSQNPRHKITKRGQNVTFRCDPISEHNRLYWYRQTLGQGPEFLTYFQNEAQLEKSRLLSDRFSAERPKGSFSTLEIQRTEQGDSAMYLCAQPKGAAEDTQYFGPGTRLTVL.

The CDR3 is CASSQRQGLDLNTGELFF. The chain links TRBV4-3 to TRBJ2-2; TCRdb reports TRBD2, a call that lacks DNA to check it against. The V gene's germline CDR1 is LGHNA and CDR2 YSLEER. CDR3 length equals 18 residues.

The rearrangement joins TRBV7-2 to TRBJ2-3; there is no DNA to check the TCRdb D call of TRBD2. CDR3 length: 16 amino acids. Per germline, CDR1 SGHTA and CDR2 FQGNSA. CDR3 residues: CASSPGLAGGTDTQYF.

The chain links TRBV29-1 to TRBJ2-5; without DNA, the TCRdb call of TRBD2 cannot be checked. The germline gives CDR1 SQVTM, CDR2 ANQGSEA. The CDR3 totals 13 residues. The CDR3 here is CSVDSGGAGTQYF.

The genes are TRBV7-9 and TRBJ2-2; TCRdb indicates TRBD2, and absent DNA this call remains unverified. Germline V gene lookup returns CDR1 SEHNR and CDR2 FQNEAQ (reference sequence). CDR3 size: 13 residues. CDR3: CASPPPPTGELFF. Supplemented by reference TRBV7-9 and TRBJ2-2, the full variable domain reads DTGVSQNPRHKITKRGQNVTFRCDPISEHNRLYWYRQTLGQGPEFLTYFQNEAQLEKSRLLSDRFSAERPKGSFSTLEIQRTEQGDSAMYLCASPPPPTGELFFGEGSRLTVL.

The gene calls are TRBV24-1 and TRBJ2-1; TCRdb gives TRBD1 as the D gene, but with no DNA this cannot be confirmed. CDR1 and CDR2 from the germline V gene are KGHDR and SFDVKD. The CDR3 contains 16 residues. CDR3 region: CATSDGQASSYNEQFF.

V usage is TRBV7-7 and J usage is TRBJ2-3. Germline V gene sequence: CDR1 SSHAT, CDR2 FNYEAQ (reference sequence). The CDR3 consists of 13 residues. The CDR3 loop is CASSLAPSDTQYF.

J is TRBJ1-2 and V is TRBV6-5; no DNA is available, so the TRBD1 call from TCRdb remains unchecked. Germline V gives CDR1 MNHEY, CDR2 SVGAGI. The CDR3 contains 17 residues. The CDR3 loop reads CASSYSGTGERIYGYTF.

The chain carries TRBV6-5 and TRBJ1-6; TCRdb proposes TRBD1, but this gene call is untestable without DNA. Germline CDR1 MNHEY, CDR2 SVGAGI. The CDR3 consists of 13 residues. CDR3: CASSYSQGSPLHF.

CDR3: CASRAPKGHTGELFF. The J gene is TRBJ2-2, the V gene TRBV27; TCRdb's D call, TRBD1, is unchecked because there is no DNA. The length of the CDR3 is 15 residues. Germline V gene sequence: CDR1 MNHEY, CDR2 SMNVEV (reference sequence).